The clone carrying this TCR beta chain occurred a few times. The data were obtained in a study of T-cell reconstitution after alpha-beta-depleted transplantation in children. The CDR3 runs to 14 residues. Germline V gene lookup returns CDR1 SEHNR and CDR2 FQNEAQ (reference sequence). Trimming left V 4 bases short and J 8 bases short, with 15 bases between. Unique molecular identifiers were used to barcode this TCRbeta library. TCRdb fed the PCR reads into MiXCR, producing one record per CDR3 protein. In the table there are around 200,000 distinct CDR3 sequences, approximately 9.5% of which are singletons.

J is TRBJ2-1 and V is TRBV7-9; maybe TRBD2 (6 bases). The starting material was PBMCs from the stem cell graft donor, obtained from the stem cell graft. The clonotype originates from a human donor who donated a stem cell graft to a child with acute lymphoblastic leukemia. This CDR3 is CASSSNGTFDEQFF. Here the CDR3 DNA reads TGTGCCAGCAGCTCCAACGGGACTTTCGATGAGCAGTTCTTC. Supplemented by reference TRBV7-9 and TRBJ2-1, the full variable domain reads DTGVSQNPRHKITKRGQNVTFRCDPISEHNRLYWYRQTLGQGPEFLTYFQNEAQLEKSRLLSDRFSAERPKGSFSTLEIQRTEQGDSAMYLCASSSNGTFDEQFFGPGTRLTVL.